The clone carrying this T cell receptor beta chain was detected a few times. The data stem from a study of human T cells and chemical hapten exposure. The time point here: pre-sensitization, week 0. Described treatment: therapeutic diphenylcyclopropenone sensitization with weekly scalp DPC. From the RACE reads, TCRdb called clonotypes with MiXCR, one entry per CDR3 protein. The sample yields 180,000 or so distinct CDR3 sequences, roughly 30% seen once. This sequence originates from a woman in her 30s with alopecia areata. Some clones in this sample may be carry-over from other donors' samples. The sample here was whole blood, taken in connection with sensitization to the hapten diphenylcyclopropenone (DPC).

CDR3: CASSPGGLPSREQYF. CDR3 coding DNA: TGTGCCAGCAGTCCAGGGGGACTGCCTTCTAGGGAGCAGTACTTC. J is TRBJ2-7 and V is TRBV6-5, with D possibly TRBD1 on 7 matching bases. CDR3 length: 15 residues. Trimming cost V 5 bases and J 7 bases, with 21 bases left between them. Germline CDR1 reads MNHEY; CDR2 reads SVGAGI.